This T cell receptor (beta chain) emerged from a study of T cell repertoires in cytomegalovirus infection. The overall study: CMV epitopes in the study were HLA-C-restricted (recently identified) and HLA-B-restricted (well studied).

In this sample, this clonotype turned up a few times. Its antigen is still unknown. CDR3 length equals 12 residues. The V end lost 3 bases, the J end lost 7 bases, and 10 bases lay between the germline ends. Germline CDR1 is MDHEN and CDR2 is SYDVKM. TCRdb re-called the reads through MiXCR, storing one row per CDR3 protein. The sample lists around 900,000 distinct CDR3 sequences; less than 35% were seen once. The material was cultured CD8+ T cells from PBMCs, obtained from culture after CMV antigen stimulation. This TCR was recovered from a human donor in good health (CMV status not recorded). Some clones in this sample may be carry-over from other donors' samples. The chain is built from TRBV28 and TRBJ2-7; the D gene is possibly TRBD2 (6 bases). The CDR3: CASSLRGREQYV. For the CDR3, the DNA is TGTGCCAGCAGTTTGCGGGGACGGGAGCAGTACGTC.